The subject of this entry is one TCR beta chain. The antigen is unknown. Germline V gene data show CDR1 as SEHNR and CDR2 as FQNEAQ (reference sequence). The CDR3 is 11 residues long. V lost 5 bases and J lost 8, with 9 bases in between. This entry belongs to a study of post-analysis software for immune sequencing data. Study at large: The courses of disease that were included comprised relapsing-remitting, secondary progressive and progressive-relapsing multiple sclerosis. Whole-study findings and limits: The five TRBV segments detected at higher frequency in patients than in controls included TRBV5-6, TRBV5-1 and TRBV20-1. Diversity measured as normalized Chao1 was significantly lower in multiple sclerosis patients than in controls.

The TCR beta cDNA libraries carried unique molecular identifiers. Once 1 to 10 million T cells were used, about 490,000 cDNA molecules resulted. TCRdb fed the PCR reads into MiXCR, producing one record per CDR3 protein. In the table there are 150,000 to 200,000 distinct CDR3 sequences, 35% to 40% of which are singletons. This TCR derives from a girl between 5 and 17 years old with multiple sclerosis. The specimen comprised blood, sampled after autologous hematopoietic stem cell transplantation. V gene TRBV7-9 combines with J gene TRBJ1-1, with no clear D. As DNA, the CDR3 is TGTGCCAGCAGCACCGACCTGGAAGCTTTCTTT. Encoded protein: CASSTDLEAFF.